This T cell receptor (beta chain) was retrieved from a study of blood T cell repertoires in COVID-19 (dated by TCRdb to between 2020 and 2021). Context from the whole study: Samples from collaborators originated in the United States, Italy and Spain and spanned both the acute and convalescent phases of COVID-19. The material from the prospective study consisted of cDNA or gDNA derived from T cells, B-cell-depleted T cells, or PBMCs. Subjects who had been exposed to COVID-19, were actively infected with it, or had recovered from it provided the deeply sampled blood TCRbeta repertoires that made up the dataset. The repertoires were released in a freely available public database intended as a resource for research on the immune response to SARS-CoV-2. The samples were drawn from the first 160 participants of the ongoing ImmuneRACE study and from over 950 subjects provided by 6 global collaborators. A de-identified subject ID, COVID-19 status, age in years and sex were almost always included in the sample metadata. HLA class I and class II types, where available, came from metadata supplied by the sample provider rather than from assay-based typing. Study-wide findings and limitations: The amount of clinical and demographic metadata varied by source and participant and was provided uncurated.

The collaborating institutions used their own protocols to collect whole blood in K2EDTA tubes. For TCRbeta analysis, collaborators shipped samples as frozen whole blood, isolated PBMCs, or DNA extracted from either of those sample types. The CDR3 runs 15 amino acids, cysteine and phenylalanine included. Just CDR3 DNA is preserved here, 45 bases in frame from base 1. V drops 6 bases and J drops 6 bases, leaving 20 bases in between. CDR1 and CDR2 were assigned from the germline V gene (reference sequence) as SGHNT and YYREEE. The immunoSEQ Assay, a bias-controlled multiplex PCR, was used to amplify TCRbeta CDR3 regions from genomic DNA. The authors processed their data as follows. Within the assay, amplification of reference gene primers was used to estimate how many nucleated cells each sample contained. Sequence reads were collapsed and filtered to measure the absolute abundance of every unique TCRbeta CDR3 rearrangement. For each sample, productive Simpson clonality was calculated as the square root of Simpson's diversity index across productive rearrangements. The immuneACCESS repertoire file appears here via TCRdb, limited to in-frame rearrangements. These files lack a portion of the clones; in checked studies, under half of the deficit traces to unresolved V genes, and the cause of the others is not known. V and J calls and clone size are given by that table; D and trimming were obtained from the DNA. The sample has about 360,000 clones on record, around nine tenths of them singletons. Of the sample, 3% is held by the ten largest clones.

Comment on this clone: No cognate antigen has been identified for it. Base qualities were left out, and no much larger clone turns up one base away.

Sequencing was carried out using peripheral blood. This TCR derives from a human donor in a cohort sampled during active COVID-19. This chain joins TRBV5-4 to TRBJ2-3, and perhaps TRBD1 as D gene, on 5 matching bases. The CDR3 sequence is CASNSGRQGLDTQYF. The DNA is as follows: TGTGCCAGCAATAGTGGCAGGCAGGGCCTTGATACGCAGTATTTT.